The T cell receptor beta chain described here comes from a study of low-dose radiotherapy and immunotherapy resistance in tumors. Background on the study: Each fraction given to Cohort 2 every two weeks delivered 1 Gy, and the total reached 13 Gy over 26 weeks. Patients were given intravenous nivolumab 240 mg every two weeks plus ipilimumab 1 mg/kg every six weeks. Oral aspirin at 300 mg was taken daily by patients for four cycles, beginning on cycle 1 day 1.

Time point specified: after trial treatment. Treatment in this sample: LDRT plus nivolumab, ipilimumab, low-dose cyclophosphamide and aspirin (RACIN trial). In the RACIN dose-escalation trial, donors got nivolumab plus ipilimumab with aspirin, cyclophosphamide and radiotherapy. TRAV- and TRBV-specific primers, spanning alpha and beta chains, primed first-strand cDNA. The authors ran around 22 PCR cycles to amplify TCRs with a constant-region primer and V-primer adapter. A single record per CDR3 protein comes from TCRdb applying MiXCR to the reads. The data hold approximately 80,000 distinct CDR3 sequences, with less than 20% observed a single time. Ten or more counts support this clonotype. Trimming left V 5 bases short and J 4 bases short, with 8 bases between. This CDR3 contains 12 residues. Germline CDR1 and CDR2: KGHSH and LQKENI.

This sequence was found in a male donor with prostate cancer. This material consisted of PBMCs, taken after low-dose radiotherapy plus immunotherapy. The chain couples TRBV18 to TRBJ1-1; D gene unclear. The CDR3 region has the DNA TGTGCCAGCTCATCGGAGGGCACTGAAGCTTTCTTT. Translating it yields CASSSEGTEAFF.